Given below is one TCR beta chain in context. This sample is drawn from a study of blood T cell repertoires in COVID-19. J gave up 7 bases and V 2 bases, and 3 bases lay outside the gene matches. Germline-derived CDR1 and CDR2 are LNHNV and YYDKDF (reference sequence). The CDR3 spans 14 residues. The data were produced by immunoSEQ multiplex PCR, yet TCRdb's version contains in-frame clones alone and is incomplete. The sample records approximately 210,000 clones, 75% to 90% being singletons. The chain recombines TRBV15 with TRBJ2-2; 8 positions match TRBD1. The clonotype was recovered from a human donor in a cohort sampled during active COVID-19. Sequencing input: peripheral blood. The CDR3 reads CATSRQGANGELFF. As DNA, the CDR3 is TGTGCCACCAGCAGACAGGGGGCAAACGGGGAGCTGTTTTTT.